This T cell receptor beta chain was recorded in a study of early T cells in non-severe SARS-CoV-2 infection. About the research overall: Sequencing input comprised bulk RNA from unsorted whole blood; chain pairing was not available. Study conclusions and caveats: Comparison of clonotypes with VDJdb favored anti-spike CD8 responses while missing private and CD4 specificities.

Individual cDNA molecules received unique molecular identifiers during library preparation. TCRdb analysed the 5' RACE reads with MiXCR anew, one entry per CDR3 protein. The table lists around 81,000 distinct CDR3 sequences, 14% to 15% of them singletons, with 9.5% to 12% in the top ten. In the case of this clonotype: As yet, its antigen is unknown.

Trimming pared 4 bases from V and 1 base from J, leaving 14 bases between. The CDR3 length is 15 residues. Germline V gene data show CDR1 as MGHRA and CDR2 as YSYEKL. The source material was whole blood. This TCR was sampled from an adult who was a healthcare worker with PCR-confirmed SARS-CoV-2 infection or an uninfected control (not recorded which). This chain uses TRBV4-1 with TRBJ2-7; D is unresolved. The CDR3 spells CASSRRQDESYEQYF. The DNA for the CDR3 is TGCGCCAGCAGCCGTCGTCAGGACGAATCCTACGAGCAGTACTTC.